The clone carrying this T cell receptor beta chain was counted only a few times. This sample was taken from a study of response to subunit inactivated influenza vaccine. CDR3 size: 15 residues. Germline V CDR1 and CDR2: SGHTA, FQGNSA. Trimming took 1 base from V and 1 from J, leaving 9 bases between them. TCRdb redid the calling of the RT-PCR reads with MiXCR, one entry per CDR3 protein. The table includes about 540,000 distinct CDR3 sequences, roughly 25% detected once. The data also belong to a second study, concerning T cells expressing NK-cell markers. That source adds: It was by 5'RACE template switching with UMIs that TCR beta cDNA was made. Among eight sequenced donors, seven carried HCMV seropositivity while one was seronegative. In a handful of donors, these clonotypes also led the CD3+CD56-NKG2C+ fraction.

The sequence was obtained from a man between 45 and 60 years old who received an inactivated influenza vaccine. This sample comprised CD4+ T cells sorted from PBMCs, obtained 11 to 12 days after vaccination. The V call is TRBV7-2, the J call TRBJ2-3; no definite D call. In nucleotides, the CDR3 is TGTGCCAGCAGCTTAGTTGGCAAAGGCACAGATACGCAGTATTTT. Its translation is CASSLVGKGTDTQYF.